These 26 T cell receptor beta chains originate from one sample sequenced in a study of neoadjuvant anti-PD-1 for oral cavity cancer. The table came from immunoSEQ multiplex PCR; TCRdb's copy has only in-frame clones and leaves some out. The sample consists of roughly 10,000 clones, roughly 67% of them appearing once. Stated time point: after neoadjuvant nivolumab, at surgical resection. The sequencing here drew on tumor tissue, taken after nivolumab (anti-PD-1) treatment. All receptors derive from a person aged 35-79 years with oral cavity squamous cell carcinoma.

The chain joins TRBV27 to TRBJ1-3; the D is unclear. This CDR3 contains 12 residues. Germline V gene lookup returns CDR1 MNHEY and CDR2 SMNVEV (reference sequence). V lost 6 bases to trimming and J lost 4 bases, with 7 bases between them. CDR3: CASSLRGNTIYF. In nucleotides, the CDR3 is TGTGCCAGCAGCCTACGGGGAAACACCATATATTTT.

This clone was seen more than once but under ten times. This chain links TRBV7-6 with TRBJ1-6; unclear D gene. This CDR3 spans 12 amino acids. Trimming left V 5 bases short and J 8 bases short, with 7 bases between. Germline V gene sequence: CDR1 SGHVS, CDR2 FNYEAQ. CDR3 sequence (DNA): TGTGCCAGCAGCGACGTTGATTCACCCCTCCACTTT. It translates to CASSDVDSPLHF.

This clone was counted only a few times. The rearrangement links TRBV2 to TRBJ2-3, with D perhaps matching TRBD2 (6 bases). The CDR3 is 15 amino acids. V was trimmed by 10 bases and J by 2 bases, leaving 19 bases between them. Germline V CDR1 and CDR2: SNHLY, FYNNEI. The CDR3 DNA follows: TGTGCCACCAGCCTAACTGCGGGGCCCACAGATACGCAGTATTTT. It encodes CATSLTAGPTDTQYF.

Here the CDR3 DNA reads TGTGCCAGCAGCCATGAGCTGGGAAAAGCGAACACTGAAGCTTTCTTT. This sequence encodes CASSHELGKANTEAFF. V gene TRBV14 combines with J gene TRBJ1-1; D not resolved. Between the trimmed V and J ends, which lost 3 bases and 1 base, there was a span of 15 bases. The germline gives CDR1 SGHDN, CDR2 FVKESK. The CDR3 is 16 residues long.

V usage is TRBV6-1 and J usage is TRBJ1-5; D is unresolved. The V end lost 3 bases, the J end lost 0 bases, and 9 bases lay between the germline ends. Germline V gene sequence: CDR1 MNHNS, CDR2 SASEGT. The CDR3 is 15 residues long. This CDR3 is CASSDHTFSNQPQHF. CDR3 in DNA: TGTGCCAGCAGTGACCACACCTTTAGCAATCAGCCCCAGCATTTT.

J is TRBJ2-1 and V is TRBV27; TRBD1 agrees at 7 bases. The V gene's germline CDR1 is MNHEY and CDR2 SMNVEV (reference sequence). This CDR3 is 16 amino acids long. With V trimmed by 5 bases and J by 5 bases, 12 bases remained unmatched. The CDR3 coding sequence is TGTGCCAGCAGTCCCAACACTAACAGGGGCGACAATGAGCAGTTCTTC. Amino acid sequence: CASSPNTNRGDNEQFF.

This chain links TRBV27 with TRBJ1-6; TRBD1 matches at 7 bases. This CDR3 comprises 17 residues. CDR1 and CDR2 (germline): MNHEY, SMNVEV (reference sequence). V shed 4 bases and J 9 bases; nucleotides not matched to a gene: 15. CDR3 loop: CASSSRRTGSRGSPLHF. The CDR3, as DNA: TGTGCCAGCAGTTCCCGTCGGACAGGCTCGAGAGGTTCACCCCTCCACTTT.

For the CDR3, the DNA is TGTGCCAGTAGCCAGACAGGGAGGAGTACCTACGAGCAGTACTTC. Amino acid sequence: CASSQTGRSTYEQYF. This sequence joins TRBV19 and TRBJ2-7; D is perhaps TRBD1 (7 bases). V was clipped by 6 bases and J by 2 bases, with 17 bases between them. The CDR3 contains 15 residues. The germline gives CDR1 LNHDA, CDR2 SQIVND (reference sequence).

This clone occurred a few times. The J gene is TRBJ1-2, the V gene TRBV5-1, with 7 bases lining up with TRBD1. The ends lost 4 bases at V and 7 bases at J; junction bases unmatched: 13. The CDR3 sequence is 15 residues long. Germline-derived CDR1 and CDR2 are SGHRS and YFSETQ. CDR3 DNA sequence: TGCGCCAGCAGCGCCTTTCCCGGGACAGAGGGTGGCTACACCTTC. This encodes CASSAFPGTEGGYTF.

Here the CDR3 DNA reads TGTGCCAGCAGCTCAGGAATTAGCGGGGGGAGCAATGAGCAGTTCTTC. Protein sequence: CASSSGISGGSNEQFF. V and J are TRBV11-3 and TRBJ2-1, with 10 nucleotides matching TRBD2. Germline V lookup: CDR1 SGHNT, CDR2 YENEEA. The CDR3 runs 16 residues. The ends lost 4 bases at V and 6 bases at J; junction bases unmatched: 9.

The sample holds a few counts of this clone. The V and J genes are TRBV10-2 and TRBJ1-1, with D possibly matching TRBD1 (5 bases). This CDR3 contains 15 residues. The ends were cut back, 5 bases at V and 1 base at J, with 14 bases in the middle. Per germline, CDR1 WSHSY and CDR2 SAAADI. The CDR3 DNA is TGCGCCAGCAGTTTCCTTCCCGGACAGAACACTGAAGCTTTCTTT. As protein: CASSFLPGQNTEAFF.

The genes are TRBV15 and TRBJ1-2; perhaps TRBD1 as D (6 bases). The ends were cut back, 3 bases at V and 6 bases at J, with 14 bases in the middle. The CDR3 length is 14 residues. Per germline, CDR1 LNHNV and CDR2 YYDKDF (reference sequence). The CDR3 loop is CATSSQRGAHGYTF. In DNA form, the CDR3 reads TGTGCCACCAGCAGTCAGCGGGGGGCGCATGGCTACACCTTC. The full variable domain, completed using reference TRBV15 and TRBJ1-2, is DAMVIQNPRYQVTQFGKPVTLSCSQTLNHNVMYWYQQKSSQAPKLLFHYYDKDFNNEADTPDNFQSRRPNTSFCFLDIRSPGLGDTAMYLCATSSQRGAHGYTFGSGTRLTVV.

This clone appeared a few times. The gene calls are TRBV5-1 and TRBJ1-1; the D is unclear. The germline V and J ends were trimmed by 4 bases and 3 bases, with 10 bases remaining between them. The CDR3 sequence is 13 residues long. The germline V gene has CDR1 SGHRS and CDR2 YFSETQ. Here the CDR3 DNA reads TGCGCCAGCAGCCTGGAAGGGCACACTGAAGCTTTCTTT. This codes for CASSLEGHTEAFF.

This chain links TRBV5-6 with TRBJ1-2, with D hard to call. The germline CDR1 and CDR2 sequences are SGHDT and YYEEEE. Trimming stripped 0 bases from V and 1 base from J, with 16 bases between. There are 17 residues in the CDR3. The CDR3 loop reads CASSLGEVRHRNYGYTF. As DNA, the CDR3 is TGTGCCAGCAGCTTGGGGGAGGTTCGACACCGTAACTATGGCTACACCTTC.

This clone was counted a few times. Written as DNA, the CDR3 is TGTGCCAGCAGTTCGCCAGTCTCCTACGAGCAGTACTTC. Encoded protein: CASSSPVSYEQYF. The J gene is TRBJ2-7, the V gene TRBV6-5; D ambiguous. CDR3 size: 13 residues. V lost 4 bases, J lost 0 bases, and 7 bases lay in between. CDR1 and CDR2 (germline): MNHEY, SVGAGI.

The J gene is TRBJ1-1, the V gene TRBV19; D unresolved. Germline lookup yields CDR1 LNHDA and CDR2 SQIVND (reference sequence). V shed 2 bases and J shed 3 bases, with 13 bases lying between them. This CDR3 contains 15 residues. The CDR3 is CASSIIITDYTEAFF. In nucleotides, the CDR3 is TGTGCCAGTAGTATAATAATAACGGATTACACTGAAGCTTTCTTT. Variable domain in full (rest from reference TRBV19 and TRBJ1-1): DGGITQSPKYLFRKEGQNVTLSCEQNLNHDAMYWYRQDPGQGLRLIYYSQIVNDFQKGDIAEGYSVSREKKESFPLTVTSAQKNPTAFYLCASSIIITDYTEAFFGQGTRLTVV.

The J gene is TRBJ1-3, the V gene TRBV19, with D unclear. The CDR3 extends over 15 amino acids. The germline gives CDR1 LNHDA, CDR2 SQIVND (reference sequence). V was shortened by 1 base and J by 1 base, with 8 bases between the two germline ends. The CDR3 here is CASSIGRASGNTIYF. CDR3 nucleotide sequence: TGTGCCAGTAGTATAGGGCGAGCTTCTGGAAACACCATATATTTT.

There are a few counts of this clone. At one end the junction does not follow the germline gene, possibly because of a read error. This sequence joins TRBV6-1 and TRBJ1-1; TRBD1 aligns across 9 bases. Germline V gives CDR1 MNHNS, CDR2 SASEGT. This CDR3 is 15 amino acids long. The CDR3 sequence is CASTEGDREISEAFF. The CDR3 region has the DNA TGTGCCAGCACTGAAGGGGACAGGGAGATTTCTGAAGCTTTCTTT.

The V call is TRBV7-8, the J call TRBJ2-1; D is perhaps TRBD2 (6 bases). This CDR3 region has 16 residues. V was cut by 5 bases and J by 2 bases, with 16 bases left in between. Germline CDR1 is SGHVS and CDR2 is FQNEAQ. CDR3 residues: CASSQRSAGTYNEQFF. CDR3 DNA: TGTGCCAGCAGCCAGAGATCGGCGGGGACCTACAATGAGCAGTTCTTC. Full variable domain (missing parts from reference TRBV7-8 and TRBJ2-1): GAGVSQSPRYKVAKRGQDVALRCDPISGHVSLFWYQQALGQGPEFLTYFQNEAQLDKSGLPSDRFFAERPEGSVSTLKIQRTQQEDSAVYLCASSQRSAGTYNEQFFGPGTRLTVL.

This clone was counted once. At the DNA level, this CDR3 is encoded by other sequences in the same sample as well. V is TRBV14 and J is TRBJ2-2; 8 positions agree with TRBD2. V lost 1 base to trimming and J lost 4 bases; unmatched junction nucleotides: 2. This CDR3 spans 15 amino acids. Germline CDR1 reads SGHDN; CDR2 reads FVKESK. The CDR3 sequence: CASSQGAGGTGELFF. In DNA, the CDR3 is TGTGCCAGCAGCCAAGGTGCGGGAGGCACCGGGGAGCTGTTTTTT. The entire variable domain, with the rest obtained from reference TRBV14 and TRBJ2-2, is as follows: EAGVTQFPSHSVIEKGQTVTLRCDPISGHDNLYWYRRVMGKEIKFLLHFVKESKQDESGMPNNRFLAERTGGTYSTLKVQPAELEDSGVYFCASSQGAGGTGELFFGEGSRLTVL.

V is TRBV5-4 and J is TRBJ1-2; 11 bases match TRBD1. This CDR3 is built from 15 residues. V lost 3 bases, J lost 6 bases, and 7 bases stayed unmatched. The germline CDR1 and CDR2 sequences are SGHNT and YYREEE (reference sequence). The CDR3 reads CASSSPGTGGNGYTF. The CDR3 DNA is TGTGCCAGCAGCTCCCCCGGGACAGGGGGGAATGGCTACACCTTC. Filled out from reference TRBV5-4 and TRBJ1-2, the complete variable domain reads ETGVTQSPTHLIKTRGQQVTLRCSSQSGHNTVSWYQQALGQGPQFIFQYYREEENGRGNFPPRFSGLQFPNYSSELNVNALELDDSALYLCASSSPGTGGNGYTFGSGTRLTVV.

This clone was detected once. V usage is TRBV5-1 and J usage is TRBJ1-4; the D is unclear. The germline V and J ends were trimmed by 0 bases and 0 bases, with 6 bases remaining between them. The germline CDR1 and CDR2 sequences are SGHRS and YFSETQ. This CDR3 has 15 amino acids. In nucleotides, the CDR3 is TGCGCCAGCAGCTTGGACAGCCCAACTAATGAAAAACTGTTTTTT. Amino acids: CASSLDSPTNEKLFF. The whole variable domain, remainder taken from reference TRBV5-1 and TRBJ1-4, is KAGVTQTPRYLIKTRGQQVTLSCSPISGHRSVSWYQQTPGQGLQFLFEYFSETQRNKGNFPGRFSGRQFSNSRSEMNVSTLELGDSALYLCASSLDSPTNEKLFFGSGTQLSVL.

Here the CDR3 DNA reads TGTGCCAGCAGTTTTCAGACGAACTCAGATACGCAGTATTTT. Amino acid sequence: CASSFQTNSDTQYF. The chain combines TRBV27 with TRBJ2-3; D is ambiguous. The ends were cut back, 3 bases at V and 4 bases at J, with 11 bases in the middle. In germline, CDR1 is MNHEY, CDR2 SMNVEV (reference sequence). The CDR3 has 14 amino acids.

The chain joins TRBV14 to TRBJ1-6; possible D gene TRBD1, 6 bases. Trimming took 3 bases from V and 1 from J, leaving 13 bases between them. Germline loops: CDR1 SGHDN, CDR2 FVKESK. This CDR3 contains 17 residues. CDR3 sequence reads: CASSQITGMSYNSPLHF. Here the CDR3 DNA reads TGTGCCAGCAGCCAGATTACAGGGATGTCCTATAATTCACCCCTCCACTTT.

The CDR3 DNA is TGTGCCAGCAGCAATGAGAGGGGGGCCTACAATGAGCAGTTCTTC. Amino acid sequence: CASSNERGAYNEQFF. The V and J genes are TRBV21-1 and TRBJ2-1. TRBV21-1 is tagged as a pseudogene. The CDR3 has 15 residues.

The CDR3 region is CASSLKESTDTQYF. The DNA of the CDR3 is TGTGCCAGCAGCTTGAAAGAGAGCACAGATACGCAGTATTTT. This chain uses TRBV5-4 with TRBJ2-3, with no clear D. Germline V gene sequence: CDR1 SGHNT, CDR2 YYREEE (reference sequence). V lost 1 base to trimming and J lost 0 bases, with 6 bases between them. There are 14 residues in the CDR3.